This T cell receptor (beta chain) originates from a study of cytomegalovirus exposure and HLA in healthy donors. For the study at large: T cells numbering about 180 million yielded fewer than 140 million unique TCR beta sequences in an earlier analysis. General study results and limits: Analysis was performed later, and it showed HLA-associated TCR beta chains to be more clonally expanded than equally common others. Altogether, some 160 TCR beta chains were recorded as cytomegalovirus-associated. Three CMV-associated chains proved CMV antigen-specific in vitro.

Germline V gene data show CDR1 as SEHNR and CDR2 as FQNEAQ (reference sequence). The CDR3 spans 16 residues. Trimming left V 5 bases short and J 0 bases short, with 11 bases between. The primer mix had 60 Vbeta and 13 Jbeta primers. Using immunoSEQ multiplex PCR, the repertoire was profiled, and TCRdb retains in-frame clones only, with some absent. Among roughly 180,000 clones, about 80% were seen once, and the ten largest hold under 2%. This clone has a handful of counts. Its specificity is not known. This TCR came from a woman aged 30 to 39 in good health and CMV-seronegative. The source material was PBMCs. The rearrangement uses TRBV7-9 and TRBJ2-6; D ambiguous. The CDR3 DNA is TGTGCCAGCAGCCCCCTACCGAGCTCTGGGGCCAACGTCCTGACTTTC. This sequence encodes CASSPLPSSGANVLTF.